The TCR beta chain under discussion was sequenced for a study of blood T cell repertoires in COVID-19. Original data processing: The authors estimated nucleated cell counts from reference gene primer amplification. TCRdb's table, derived via immunoSEQ multiplex PCR, lists solely in-frame clones and lacks some. V, J and clone size derive from that table, while D and trimming were established from the DNA sequence. The sample lists approximately 460,000 clones; roughly nine tenths were seen once. Enrollment of patients from Seattle took place during active infection, with longitudinal follow-up. Germline V CDR1 and CDR2: SGHRS, YFSETQ. V dropped 4 bases and J dropped 3 bases, with 20 bases sitting between them. CDR3 length: 16 residues.

Sequenced material: peripheral blood. The chain employs TRBV5-1 and TRBJ2-7, with a tentative D call TRBD2 (7 bases). This TCR was sampled from a man aged 18 to 29 with COVID-19, enrolled during active disease. CDR3 bases: TGCGCCAGCAGCGTCGGGAGGACAGTGGGGTTCTACGAGCAGTACTTC. Protein: CASSVGRTVGFYEQYF.